Below are 15 T cell receptor beta chains sequenced from a single sample in a study of Ad26.COV2.S vaccination and SARS-CoV-2 variants listed by TCRdb under 2021. What the treatment or condition label conveys for this sample: 19 received Ad26.COV2.S at low or high dose, single or two shots; 5 received placebo; per-sample allocation not given. Repertoires of vaccine and placebo recipients were sequenced from samples collected on day 63 after the first injection. Library generation was performed with the immunoSEQ multiplex PCR assay. TCRdb stores this immuneACCESS table with in-frame sequences only. Part of the clones is absent; in the studies checked, under half of the shortfall reflects unresolved V genes, and no reason is known for the rest. This sample comprises more than 300,000 clones, about 86% of them detected only once. The ten largest clones add up to 1.9% of the sample. Sequenced material: peripheral blood, taken in a trial of Ad26.COV2.S vaccine versus placebo. These receptors all come from a person between 18 and 65 years old who received the Ad26.COV2.S COVID-19 vaccine or a placebo.

The chain couples TRBV5-4 to TRBJ1-4; 9 nucleotides line up with TRBD1. The CDR3 has 17 amino acids. Per germline, CDR1 SGHNT and CDR2 YYREEE (reference sequence). Trimming took 6 bases from V and 0 from J; bases not matched to a gene: 9. The CDR3 loop reads CASKGSGTGTTNEKLFF. The DNA for the CDR3 is TGTGCCAGCAAAGGTTCCGGGACAGGGACAACTAATGAAAAACTGTTTTTT.

This rearrangement joins TRBV5-1 to TRBJ2-1, with D hard to call. Germline lookup yields CDR1 SGHRS and CDR2 YFSETQ. The CDR3 has 14 residues. Trimming pared 0 bases from V and 6 bases from J, leaving 10 bases between. The CDR3 is CASSLGPPSNEQFF. CDR3 DNA sequence: TGCGCCAGCAGCTTGGGTCCCCCAAGCAATGAGCAGTTCTTC.

The chain couples TRBV11-2 to TRBJ1-1; D uncertain. The germline V gene has CDR1 SGHAT and CDR2 FQNNGV. This CDR3 is 12 amino acids long. The V gene lost 5 bases and the J gene lost 1 base, with 5 bases spanning the gap. The CDR3 reads CASSRKNTEAFF. The DNA of the CDR3 is TGTGCCAGCAGCAGGAAGAACACTGAAGCTTTCTTT. The full variable domain, completed using reference TRBV11-2 and TRBJ1-1, is EAGVAQSPRYKIIEKRQSVAFWCNPISGHATLYWYQQILGQGPKLLIQFQNNGVVDDSQLPKDRFSAERLKGVDSTLKIQPAKLEDSAVYLCASSRKNTEAFFGQGTRLTVV.

V is TRBV6-2 or TRBV6-3 and J is TRBJ2-7; 7 bases are shared with TRBD1. Per the germline V gene, CDR1 is MNHEY and CDR2 is SVGEGT. V shed 0 bases and J 1 base; nucleotides not matched to a gene: 12. The CDR3 is 18 amino acids. CDR3 bases: TGTGCCAGCAGTTACTCTGGTCGACAGGGATGGGCTTCCTACGAGCAGTACTTC. Its protein product is CASSYSGRQGWASYEQYF.

This rearrangement joins TRBV6-6 to TRBJ1-5; D is unresolved. Germline CDR1 MNHNY, CDR2 SVGAGI (reference sequence). Trimming took off 2 bases at V and 6 bases at J, with 14 bases between the two ends. This CDR3 contains 15 residues. The CDR3 region is CASSYPPDIGQPQHF. CDR3 coding DNA: TGTGCCAGCAGTTACCCGCCCGACATTGGTCAGCCCCAGCATTTT.

The rearrangement uses TRBV3-1 (or the pseudogene TRBV3-2) and TRBJ1-3; D is ambiguous. The ends were cut back, 3 bases at V and 4 bases at J, with 1 base in the middle. CDR3 length: 11 amino acids. From germline, CDR1 is LGHDT and CDR2 YNNKEL (reference sequence). In DNA, the CDR3 is TGTGCCAGCAGCCACGGAAACACCATATATTTT. Translated, it gives CASSHGNTIYF.

V is TRBV30 and J is TRBJ1-2, with D maybe TRBD1 (5 bases). The CDR3 consists of 11 residues. Germline CDR1 GTSNPN, CDR2 SVGIG (reference sequence). Trimming shortened V by 1 base and J by 8 bases, and 8 bases separated the two germline ends. CDR3 region: CAWSGGGGYTF. The CDR3 DNA reads TGTGCCTGGAGTGGTGGGGGAGGCTACACCTTC.

V usage is TRBV7-9 and J usage is TRBJ1-5; D is unclear. Per germline, CDR1 SEHNR and CDR2 FQNEAQ (reference sequence). CDR3 length equals 14 residues. V dropped 2 bases and J dropped 5 bases, with 10 bases sitting between them. The CDR3 sequence: CASSLSQSDQPQHF. DNA for the CDR3: TGTGCCAGCAGCTTAAGCCAAAGCGATCAGCCCCAGCATTTT.

This chain joins TRBV7-2 and TRBJ2-7; 7 nucleotides match TRBD1. The CDR3 totals 15 residues. Germline CDR1 reads SGHTA; CDR2 reads FQGNSA. Trimming took 2 bases from V and 0 from J; bases not matched to a gene: 4. The DNA for the CDR3 is TGTGCCAGCAGCTTAAAGGGACAGTACTCCTACGAGCAGTACTTC. Protein product: CASSLKGQYSYEQYF.

The V gene is TRBV5-6, the J gene TRBJ1-5; D remains ambiguous. Germline V gene sequence: CDR1 SGHDT, CDR2 YYEEEE. V lost 0 bases to trimming and J lost 0 bases, with 4 bases between them. There are 14 residues in the CDR3. CDR3: CASSLAISNQPQHF. CDR3 sequence (DNA): TGTGCCAGCAGCTTGGCTATTAGCAATCAGCCCCAGCATTTT.

The V and J genes are TRBV2 and TRBJ1-6; no clear D gene. The CDR3 covers 14 residues. V was cut by 8 bases and J by 1 base, with 9 bases left in between. CDR1 SNHLY and CDR2 FYNNEI come from the germline V gene. CDR3 coding DNA: TGTGCCAGCTTCGCAAGTTCCTATAATTCACCCCTCCACTTT. This translates into CASFASSYNSPLHF.

The genes are TRBV27 and TRBJ1-1; TRBD1 is a possible D gene (6 bases). V dropped 7 bases and J dropped 6 bases, with 15 bases sitting between them. There are 13 residues in the CDR3. Germline loops: CDR1 MNHEY, CDR2 SMNVEV (reference sequence). The CDR3 spells CASTTRGGPEAFF. CDR3 DNA sequence: TGTGCCAGCACTACTAGGGGGGGGCCTGAAGCTTTCTTT.

The rearrangement links TRBV30 to TRBJ2-2, with 7 bases identical to TRBD1. The ends lost 8 bases at V and 1 base at J; junction bases unmatched: 16. CDR3 size: 17 residues. The germline V gene encodes CDR1 GTSNPN and CDR2 SVGIG (reference sequence). DNA of the CDR3: TGTGCCGGGACCCCGCGCTGGGACAGCCAGAACACCGGGGAGCTGTTTTTT. Protein: CAGTPRWDSQNTGELFF.

The J gene is TRBJ2-7, the V gene TRBV18; D is perhaps TRBD2 (5 bases). The V gene lost 6 bases and the J gene lost 5 bases, with 20 bases spanning the gap. The CDR3 runs 15 residues. CDR1 is KGHSH, CDR2 LQKENI, per germline. For the CDR3, the DNA is TGTGCCAGCTCTCCGACCAACGGGGTGGTCCACGAGCAGTACTTC. This encodes CASSPTNGVVHEQYF.

This chain connects TRBV12-3 or TRBV12-4 to TRBJ2-3; D gene ambiguous. V dropped 5 bases and J dropped 6 bases, with 9 bases sitting between them. This CDR3 is built from 12 residues. The CDR3 spells CASSTSGDTQYF. In DNA, the CDR3 is TGTGCCAGCAGTACCTCCGGGGATACGCAGTATTTT.